Each of the 7 T cell receptor beta chains below was sequenced from the same sample in a study of cytomegalovirus exposure and HLA in healthy donors. The PCR was carried out with 60 Vbeta primers and 13 Jbeta primers. Generated by immunoSEQ multiplex PCR, the TCRdb table keeps only in-frame clones and is missing some. The top ten hold about 0.37% of the sample, which has about 200,000 clones, roughly 77% seen once. The sequencing input was PBMCs. The receptors shown here come from a male donor in good health and CMV-seropositive.

V usage is TRBV5-1 and J usage is TRBJ1-2; 9 bases line up with TRBD1. Germline assignment: CDR1 SGHRS and CDR2 YFSETQ. The CDR3 has 13 amino acids. Unmatched junction bases numbered 6, after V lost 4 bases and J lost 8 bases. CDR3 in amino acids: CASSLDRGRGYTF. The CDR3 nucleotides are TGCGCCAGCAGCCTGGACAGGGGCCGGGGCTACACCTTC. The full variable domain, in which reference TRBV5-1 and TRBJ1-2 provide the parts outside the CDR3, is KAGVTQTPRYLIKTRGQQVTLSCSPISGHRSVSWYQQTPGQGLQFLFEYFSETQRNKGNFPGRFSGRQFSNSRSEMNVSTLELGDSALYLCASSLDRGRGYTFGSGTRLTVV.

The chain links TRBV29-1 to TRBJ2-1; 8 bases are a match to TRBD1. The CDR3 has 14 residues. V gave up 5 bases and J gave up 4 bases; unmatched junction bases: 7. In germline, CDR1 is SQVTM, CDR2 ANQGSEA. CDR3 nucleotides: TGCAGCGTTCGGGGGACAGGATATTACAATGAGCAGTTCTTC. It is translated as CSVRGTGYYNEQFF.

Note on this clone: One end of the junction fails to match germline, which may point to a read error. This sequence joins TRBV7-7 and TRBJ2-1, with D unclear. Germline V lookup: CDR1 SSHAT, CDR2 FNYEAQ (reference sequence). This CDR3 is built from 15 residues. The CDR3 region has the DNA TGTGCTAGCAGCGACCCCAGGATCCCGACAAGTGAGCAGTTCTTC. Protein sequence: CASSDPRIPTSEQFF. The complete variable domain, with remaining parts taken from reference TRBV7-7 and TRBJ2-1, reads GAGVSQSPRYKVTKRGQDVTLRCDPISSHATLYWYQQALGQGPEFLTYFNYEAQPDKSGLPSDRFSAERPEGSISTLTIQRTEQRDSAMYRCASSDPRIPTSEQFFGPGTRLTVL.

The genes are TRBV11-3 and TRBJ2-5; TRBD2 aligns across 12 bases. There are 17 residues in the CDR3. Germline CDR1 SGHNT, CDR2 YENEEA. Trimming took 2 bases from V and 4 from J; bases not matched to a gene: 8. CDR3: CASSLTRLAGGGETQYF. The CDR3 DNA is TGTGCCAGCAGCTTAACCCGGCTAGCGGGGGGGGGAGAGACCCAGTACTTC. The variable domain in full, completed from reference TRBV11-3 and TRBJ2-5, reads EAGVVQSPRYKIIEKKQPVAFWCNPISGHNTLYWYLQNLGQGPELLIRYENEEAVDDSQLPKDRFSAERLKGVDSTLKIQPAELGDSAVYLCASSLTRLAGGGETQYFGPGTRLLVL.

The rearrangement joins TRBV9 to TRBJ2-5; D gene ambiguous. The CDR3 is 14 residues long. The germline V gene encodes CDR1 SGDLS and CDR2 YYNGEE. The ends were cut back, 4 bases at V and 2 bases at J, with 12 bases in the middle. The CDR3: CASSTSPRQETQYF. The CDR3 coding sequence is TGTGCCAGCAGCACGTCCCCCAGACAAGAGACCCAGTACTTC. The full variable domain, with the rest looked up from reference TRBV9 and TRBJ2-5, is DSGVTQTPKHLITATGQRVTLRCSPRSGDLSVYWYQQSLDQGLQFLIQYYNGEERAKGNILERFSAQQFPDLHSELNLSSLELGDSALYFCASSTSPRQETQYFGPGTRLLVL.

V usage is TRBV11-2 and J usage is TRBJ2-1, with 9 bases aligning to TRBD2. Germline CDR1 reads SGHAT; CDR2 reads FQNNGV. CDR3 length: 12 amino acids. The V segment lost 1 base and the J segment 13 bases; nucleotides outside the gene matches: 2. DNA of the CDR3: TGTGCCAGCAGCTTAGCCGGGACTAGCCAGTTCTTC. It codes for CASSLAGTSQFF.

The chain has TRBV11-2 and TRBJ1-6, with 7 nucleotides matching TRBD1. The CDR3 length is 15 residues. Germline V gene data show CDR1 as SGHAT and CDR2 as FQNNGV. V was clipped by 2 bases and J by 7 bases; unmatched bases: 5. As DNA, the CDR3 is TGTGCCAGCAGCTTATTCCCAGGGGGGAATTCACCCCTCCACTTT. This codes for CASSLFPGGNSPLHF.